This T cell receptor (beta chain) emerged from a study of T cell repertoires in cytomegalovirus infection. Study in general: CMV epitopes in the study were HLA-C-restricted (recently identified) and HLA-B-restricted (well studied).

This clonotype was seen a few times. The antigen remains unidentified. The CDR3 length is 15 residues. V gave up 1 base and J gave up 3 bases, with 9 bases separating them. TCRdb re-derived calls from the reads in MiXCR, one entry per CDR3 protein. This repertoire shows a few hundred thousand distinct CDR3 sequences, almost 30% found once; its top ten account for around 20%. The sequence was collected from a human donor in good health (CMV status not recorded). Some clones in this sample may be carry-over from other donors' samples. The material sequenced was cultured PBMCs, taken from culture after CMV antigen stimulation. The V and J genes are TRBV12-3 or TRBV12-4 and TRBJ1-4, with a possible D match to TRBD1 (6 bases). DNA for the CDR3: TGTGCCAGCAGTTTAGGGGGGGCCTCTAATGAAAAACTGTTTTTT. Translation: CASSLGGASNEKLFF.